This T cell receptor beta chain was obtained from a study of cytomegalovirus exposure and HLA in healthy donors. Concerning this clone: The antigen is not known.

Primers for the PCR totalled 60 Vbeta and 13 Jbeta. Profiled with immunoSEQ multiplex PCR; TCRdb holds only in-frame clones, not every one. The top ten hold roughly 5.5% of the sample, which has 30,000 to 40,000 clones, 75% to 90% seen once. Findings of the study overall: Later on, an analysis showed TCR association rates differing by HLA locus, with DRB1 the most and HLA-C the fewest. Cytomegalovirus-associated status was assigned to about 150 TCR beta chains.

The CDR3 spans 15 residues. With V trimmed by 4 bases and J by 8 bases, 5 bases remained unmatched. From germline, CDR1 is SGHRS and CDR2 YFSETQ. This chain joins TRBV5-1 and TRBJ2-1, with 14 bases that match TRBD2. This TCR derives from a male donor in good health and CMV-seronegative. Sequencing used PBMCs. CDR3 DNA sequence: TGCGCCAGCAGCGAAGGGACTAGCGGGGGCTATGAGCAGTTCTTC. This translates into CASSEGTSGGYEQFF.